What follows describes a single TCR beta chain. This sample was included in a study of blood T cell repertoires in COVID-19. Study overall: From T cells, B-cell-depleted T cells, or PBMCs came the material, which was cDNA or gDNA.

Some clones are missing from TCRdb's copy, which holds only in-frame ones; the method was immunoSEQ multiplex PCR. The sample includes around 100,000 clones, around nine tenths of them seen just once. After removal of 7 bases from V and 7 bases from J, the junction contained 8 bases not matched to a gene. Germline assignment: CDR1 SQVTM and CDR2 ANQGSEA. CDR3 size: 12 residues. Sequencing used peripheral blood. The clonotype originates from a human donor in a cohort sampled during active COVID-19. V and J are TRBV29-1 and TRBJ2-5; TRBD2 aligns across 8 bases. The CDR3 nucleotides are TGCAGCGCGGACCGGGAGGGGGGGACCCAGTACTTC. The encoded protein is CSADREGGTQYF.